What follows are 22 T cell receptor beta chains derived from one specimen sequenced in a study of beta chain features in type 1 diabetes. Sequencing targeted expressed TCRB transcripts, as all isolated RNA had been reverse transcribed. Clones were read by immunoSEQ multiplex PCR, and TCRdb kept only the in-frame ones, dropping some. The sample records about 620,000 clones, around 16% being singletons. The sequenced sample consisted of naive CD4+ T cells from blood. These receptor sequences come from a man aged 18 to 30 in good health.

Regarding this clone: The same CDR3 can be traced to other DNA sequences in this sample. The rearrangement links TRBV5-1 to TRBJ2-7, with D maybe TRBD1 (6 bases). The CDR3 extends over 15 amino acids. Deletions cut 0 bases from V and 0 bases from J, with 10 bases between. Germline V CDR1 and CDR2: SGHRS, YFSETQ. The CDR3 region has the DNA TGCGCCAGCAGCTTGGGGGCAGGGGACTCCTACGAGCAGTACTTC. Its translation is CASSLGAGDSYEQYF.

This rearrangement joins TRBV23-1 to TRBJ2-1; tentative D call: TRBD2 (5 bases). TRBV23-1 is an ORF; its function is uncertain. Trimming cost V 3 bases and J 3 bases, with 21 bases left between them. CDR3 length: 18 residues. CDR3 DNA sequence: TGCGCCAGCAGTCAGCCTAATCGGGAAAGAAGGGACTACAATGAGCAGTTCTTC. This codes for CASSQPNRERRDYNEQFF.

The chain links TRBV5-1 to TRBJ2-5; 8 positions match TRBD2. Germline CDR1 reads SGHRS; CDR2 reads YFSETQ. After removal of 0 bases from V and 5 bases from J, the junction contained 3 bases not matched to a gene. The CDR3 spans 14 residues. The CDR3 is CASSLEAGVETQYF. The CDR3 DNA sequence: TGCGCCAGCAGCTTGGAAGCGGGGGTCGAGACCCAGTACTTC.

J is TRBJ1-2 and V is TRBV7-9; unclear D gene. The V gene lost 4 bases and the J gene lost 4 bases, with 16 bases spanning the gap. This CDR3 contains 15 residues. Germline values: CDR1 SEHNR, CDR2 FQNEAQ (reference sequence). CDR3 in DNA: TGTGCCAGCAGCTCTGCCCCTGGCGGCCTCTATGGCTACACCTTC. It codes for CASSSAPGGLYGYTF.

The V call is TRBV13, the J call TRBJ1-3; D perhaps matches TRBD1 (5 bases). This CDR3 has 16 residues. The V gene's germline CDR1 is PRHDT and CDR2 FYEKMQ (reference sequence). V shed 5 bases and J shed 3 bases, with 17 bases lying between them. CDR3 residues: CASSLTWGGVGNTIYF. For the CDR3, the DNA is TGTGCCAGCAGCCTTACATGGGGAGGGGTTGGAAACACCATATATTTT.

The chain is built from TRBV7-9 and TRBJ2-4; D gene uncertain. The germline V and J ends were trimmed by 3 bases and 0 bases, with 6 bases remaining between them. Germline lookup yields CDR1 SEHNR and CDR2 FQNEAQ (reference sequence). The length of the CDR3 is 14 residues. Here the CDR3 DNA reads TGTGCCAGCAGCTTGGAACTAGCCAAAAACATTCAGTACTTC. Translated, it gives CASSLELAKNIQYF. The full variable domain, completed using reference TRBV7-9 and TRBJ2-4, is DTGVSQNPRHKITKRGQNVTFRCDPISEHNRLYWYRQTLGQGPEFLTYFQNEAQLEKSRLLSDRFSAERPKGSFSTLEIQRTEQGDSAMYLCASSLELAKNIQYFGAGTRLSVL.

The gene calls are TRBV20-1 and TRBJ1-1; tentatively, D is TRBD1 (6 bases). The CDR3 has 11 amino acids. Germline loops: CDR1 DFQATT, CDR2 SNEGSKA (reference sequence). V dropped 5 bases and J dropped 4 bases, with 8 bases sitting between them. The CDR3 DNA reads TGCAGTGCTCACAGGGCCACTGAAGCTTTCTTT. Translated: CSAHRATEAFF.

The rearrangement links TRBV10-3 to TRBJ1-5; possible D gene TRBD1, 6 bases. Trimming removed 5 bases at V and 5 bases at J, with 16 bases between. CDR3 length: 15 residues. Germline CDR1 is ENHRY and CDR2 is SYGVKD. Here the CDR3 DNA reads TGTGCCATCAGTCCGGGGGCGAATAACCATCAGCCCCAGCATTTT. It specifies CAISPGANNHQPQHF.

V and J are TRBV29-1 and TRBJ1-2; TRBD1 agrees at 10 bases. Looked up from germline, CDR1 is SQVTM and CDR2 is ANQGSEA. J was trimmed by 7 bases and V by 6 bases; bases with no gene match: 5. The length of the CDR3 is 12 residues. The CDR3 DNA follows: TGCAGCGTGGGGACAGGGGTGCTTGGCTACACCTTC. This encodes CSVGTGVLGYTF.

This clone was counted once. The chain employs TRBV7-2 and TRBJ2-2; 8 bases line up with TRBD1. The CDR3 length is 15 residues. The junction had 5 bases not matched to a gene; V was cut back by 6 bases and J by 2 bases. Germline V lookup: CDR1 SGHTA, CDR2 FQGNSA. The CDR3 nucleotides are TGTGCCAGCAGGCGGGGACAGGCCAACACCGGGGAGCTGTTTTTT. Protein product: CASRRGQANTGELFF.

The chain uses TRBV27 and TRBJ2-4, with 7 bases identical to TRBD1. V was pared by 5 bases and J by 3 bases, with 10 bases of the junction left unmatched. In germline, CDR1 is MNHEY, CDR2 SMNVEV (reference sequence). CDR3 length equals 16 residues. The CDR3 DNA follows: TGTGCCAGCAGTCCGGGACAGATCCTAGTCAAAAACATTCAGTACTTC. This encodes CASSPGQILVKNIQYF.

This clone has a handful of counts. V is TRBV7-2 and J is TRBJ2-7; TRBD1 might be the D (6 bases). Germline CDR1 is SGHTA and CDR2 is FQGNSA. With 5 bases removed from V and 3 bases from J, the gap between germline ends came to 14 bases. The CDR3 is made up of 14 amino acids. This CDR3 reads CASSVQQGYYEQYF. The DNA for the CDR3 is TGTGCCAGCAGCGTCCAACAGGGATACTACGAGCAGTACTTC.

This clone was seen more than once but under ten times. V and J are TRBV5-1 and TRBJ1-2, with D perhaps TRBD1 (5 bases). The CDR3 sequence is 16 residues long. Trimming removed 1 base from V and 2 bases from J, with 15 bases in between. Germline V gene sequence: CDR1 SGHRS, CDR2 YFSETQ. This CDR3 reads CASSLSGGRGNYGYTF. The CDR3 nucleotides read TGCGCCAGCAGCTTGAGTGGGGGAAGAGGCAACTATGGCTACACCTTC.

This clone showed up just a few times. This sample includes further DNA sequences coding for the same CDR3. The J gene is TRBJ1-1, the V gene TRBV29-1; TRBD1 aligns across 8 bases. J was trimmed by 1 base and V by 7 bases; bases with no gene match: 2. The CDR3 is 12 residues long. Germline CDR1 SQVTM, CDR2 ANQGSEA. Here the CDR3 DNA reads TGCAGCGCCGACAGGGGGAACACTGAAGCTTTCTTT. It encodes CSADRGNTEAFF.

This clone has a handful of counts. V gene TRBV9 combines with J gene TRBJ1-4, with D possibly TRBD1 on 6 matching bases. Germline assignment: CDR1 SGDLS and CDR2 YYNGEE. V was trimmed by 2 bases and J by 8 bases, leaving 16 bases between them. The CDR3 has 15 amino acids. DNA of the CDR3: TGTGCCAGCAGCGTTTCTCCAGGGGTTGAGGAAAAACTGTTTTTT. Its protein is CASSVSPGVEEKLFF.

Only a few counts were recorded for this clone. The chain uses TRBV9 and TRBJ2-6; no definite D call. The CDR3 is 15 amino acids. The V gene's germline CDR1 is SGDLS and CDR2 YYNGEE. V lost 0 bases and J 4 bases, leaving 8 bases between the germline ends. CDR3: CASSVVGRGANVLTF. The CDR3 bases are TGTGCCAGCAGCGTAGTTGGGCGGGGGGCCAACGTCCTGACTTTC.

The rearrangement uses TRBV2 and TRBJ1-2; D unclear. This CDR3 comprises 14 residues. Trimming shortened V by 7 bases and J by 4 bases, and 16 bases separated the two germline ends. CDR1 is SNHLY, CDR2 FYNNEI, per germline. The CDR3 nucleotides are TGTGCCAGCAAGGTTGGCGGGTTAGGCTATGGCTACACCTTC. This translates into CASKVGGLGYGYTF.

The chain links TRBV28 to TRBJ2-7; D remains unclear. The CDR3 is 13 residues long. The germline gives CDR1 MDHEN, CDR2 SYDVKM. V lost 7 bases and J lost 0, with 10 bases in between. The CDR3 region is CASISWTSYEQYF. The DNA of the CDR3 is TGTGCCAGCATCTCCTGGACCTCCTACGAGCAGTACTTC.

In its sample, this clone was seen a few times. V is TRBV5-1 and J is TRBJ2-5; 9 nucleotides line up with TRBD1. V gave up 0 bases and J gave up 5 bases; unmatched junction bases: 2. Germline loops: CDR1 SGHRS, CDR2 YFSETQ. CDR3 length equals 14 residues. This chain's CDR3 is CASSLGDRVETQYF. CDR3 DNA sequence: TGCGCCAGCAGCTTGGGGGACAGGGTTGAGACCCAGTACTTC. Filled out from reference TRBV5-1 and TRBJ2-5, the complete variable domain reads KAGVTQTPRYLIKTRGQQVTLSCSPISGHRSVSWYQQTPGQGLQFLFEYFSETQRNKGNFPGRFSGRQFSNSRSEMNVSTLELGDSALYLCASSLGDRVETQYFGPGTRLLVL.

This rearrangement joins TRBV30 to TRBJ1-1, with 7 bases that match TRBD1. CDR3 length: 14 amino acids. Germline-derived CDR1 and CDR2 are GTSNPN and SVGIG (reference sequence). V was clipped by 4 bases and J by 4 bases; unmatched bases: 9. The CDR3 here is CAWNPNSGGTEAFF. The CDR3 DNA sequence: TGTGCCTGGAACCCGAACTCAGGGGGCACTGAAGCTTTCTTT.

This clone was seen only once. Additional DNA sequences in this sample encode the identical CDR3. The chain employs TRBV9 and TRBJ2-7, with D perhaps matching TRBD1 or TRBD2 (5 bases each). V lost 0 bases and J lost 0, with 10 bases in between. CDR3 length equals 15 residues. Looked up from germline, CDR1 is SGDLS and CDR2 is YYNGEE. The CDR3 loop reads CASSVGGGFSYEQYF. DNA of the CDR3: TGTGCCAGCAGCGTAGGGGGCGGGTTCTCCTACGAGCAGTACTTC.

This clone was counted between two and nine times. This rearrangement joins TRBV5-1 to TRBJ1-5; weak D call: TRBD1 (6 bases). The CDR3 length is 14 residues. The germline CDR1 and CDR2 sequences are SGHRS and YFSETQ. V was shortened by 4 bases and J by 4 bases, with 12 bases between the two germline ends. The CDR3 DNA sequence: TGCGCCAGCAGCCCAGGGACATTAAATCAGCCCCAGCATTTT. The encoded protein is CASSPGTLNQPQHF.